This TCR beta chain was identified in a study of Ad26.COV2.S vaccination and SARS-CoV-2 variants. Study-level results: Possible underestimation of total T cell responses by the TCR breadth and depth analyses was noted.

The CDR3 extends over 17 amino acids. CDR1 and CDR2 (germline): LNHDA, SQIVND (reference sequence). Trimming removed 6 bases at V and 0 bases at J, with 15 bases between. Note on this clone: The antigen is unknown.

The treatment here: roughly 20 received Ad26.COV2.S at low or high dose, single or two shots; a few received placebo; per-sample allocation not given. All samples were drawn on day 63, counting from the first vaccine or placebo injection. Vaccine was an Ad26 vector expressing Wuhan-strain SARS-CoV-2 spike. Profiled with immunoSEQ multiplex PCR; TCRdb holds only in-frame clones, not every one. The sample includes fewer than 500,000 clones, roughly 89% of them seen just once. This receptor was identified in a person aged 18-60 years who received the Ad26.COV2.S COVID-19 vaccine or a placebo. The sequencing here drew on peripheral blood, taken in a trial of Ad26.COV2.S vaccine versus placebo. The chain has TRBV19 and TRBJ2-6; D is perhaps TRBD1 (5 bases). The CDR3 region has the DNA TGTGCCAGTAGAGACGCAGGGTCGAGCTCTGGGGCCAACGTCCTGACTTTC. Its protein product is CASRDAGSSSGANVLTF.